This TCR beta chain stems from a study of technical replicates of blood from several donors. This CDR3 comprises 13 residues. The ends lost 10 bases at V and 7 bases at J; junction bases unmatched: 13. Germline CDR1 is MNHNS and CDR2 is SASEGT. Assay: immunoSEQ multiplex PCR; the TCRdb copy retains only in-frame clones and omits some. Seen here are about 82,000 clones, just under 95% observed once, and the top ten hold about 0.4%. This chain links TRBV6-1 with TRBJ2-7; 7 bases match TRBD2. This sequence originates from a human donor in good health. Material: T cells isolated from PBMCs. The CDR3 sequence: CATGEGLSGEQYF. Written as DNA, the CDR3 is TGTGCCACGGGGGAGGGCCTCTCGGGGGAGCAGTACTTC.